This T cell receptor beta chain was recovered during a study of T cell repertoires in cytomegalovirus infection. Overall study: From public TCR beta signatures came an indication of both CMV infection and matching HLA type. Points from the study as a whole: Ex vivo, HLA-C-restricted CMV-specific TCR beta clonotypes prevailed over the rest of the response.

TCRdb re-derived calls from the reads in MiXCR, one entry per CDR3 protein. The table has about 260,000 distinct CDR3 sequences, about 13% seen once. This clonotype was detected only a few times. Its antigen is still unknown. V gave up 0 bases and J gave up 3 bases, with 15 bases separating them. The CDR3 runs to 16 residues. The V gene's germline CDR1 is LGHDT and CDR2 YNNKEL (reference sequence). The chain joins TRBV3-1 to TRBJ2-7, with D perhaps matching TRBD2 (5 bases). This receptor was identified in a human donor in good health (CMV status not recorded). Some clones in this sample may be carry-over from other donors' samples. Sequencing was done on a sample of PBMCs. CDR3 loop: CASSQEYAGFRYEQYF. CDR3 sequence (DNA): TGTGCCAGCAGCCAAGAATACGCGGGTTTCCGCTACGAGCAGTACTTC.